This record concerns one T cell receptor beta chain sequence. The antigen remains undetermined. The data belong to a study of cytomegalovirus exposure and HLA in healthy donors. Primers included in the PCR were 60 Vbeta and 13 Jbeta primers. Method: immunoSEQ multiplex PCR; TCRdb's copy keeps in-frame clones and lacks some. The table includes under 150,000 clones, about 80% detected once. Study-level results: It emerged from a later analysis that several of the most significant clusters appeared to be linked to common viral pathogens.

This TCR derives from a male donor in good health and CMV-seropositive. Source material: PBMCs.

The CDR3, as DNA: TGTGCCTGGATGGCCGGGACAGGGTTGTGGAAAACTGAAGCTTTCTTT. Translated: CAWMAGTGLWKTEAFF. The rearrangement links TRBV30 to TRBJ1-1, with TRBD1 matching over 9 bases. CDR1 and CDR2 from the germline V gene are GTSNPN and SVGIG (reference sequence). Trimming cost V 4 bases and J 5 bases; bases outside gene matches: 14. The CDR3 spans 16 residues. The full variable domain, in which reference TRBV30 and TRBJ1-1 provide the parts outside the CDR3, is SQTIHQWPATLVQPVGSPLSLECTVEGTSNPNLYWYRQAAGRGLQLLFYSVGIGQISSEVPQNLSASRPQDRQFILSSKKLLLSDSGFYLCAWMAGTGLWKTEAFFGQGTRLTVV.